Listed here are 26 T cell receptor beta chains from one sample, sequenced in a study of beta chain features in type 1 diabetes. The entirety of the isolated RNA underwent reverse transcription, so expressed TCRB transcripts were sequenced. The method was immunoSEQ multiplex PCR; TCRdb's version includes in-frame clones alone and lacks a portion of them. The sample gives approximately 37,000 clones, around 48% of which show up once; 0.6% to 0.9% is in the top ten. Sequenced: central memory CD4+ T cells from blood. Every receptor here comes from a woman in her late teens or twenties in good health.

There are a few counts of this clone. The chain uses TRBV19 and TRBJ2-3; D call uncertain. Germline V gene lookup returns CDR1 LNHDA and CDR2 SQIVND (reference sequence). There are 13 residues in the CDR3. The germline V and J ends were trimmed by 8 bases and 0 bases, with 9 bases remaining between them. This CDR3 reads CASEDTSTDTQYF. CDR3 bases: TGTGCCAGTGAAGACACAAGCACAGATACGCAGTATTTT.

This chain links TRBV6-5 with TRBJ1-6, with 9 bases identical to TRBD1. From germline, CDR1 is MNHEY and CDR2 SVGAGI. V lost 2 bases to trimming and J lost 9 bases; unmatched junction nucleotides: 5. The CDR3 consists of 15 residues. The CDR3 region is CASSYGTGLLSPLHF. The CDR3 nucleotides are TGTGCCAGCAGTTACGGGACAGGGTTGCTTTCACCCCTCCACTTT.

In regard to this clone: Other DNA sequences from this sample encode an identical CDR3 as well. The chain recombines TRBV19 with TRBJ2-7, with D tentatively TRBD2 (5 bases). V gave up 5 bases and J gave up 0 bases, with 5 bases separating them. CDR1 is LNHDA, CDR2 SQIVND, per germline (reference sequence). The CDR3 runs 12 residues. CDR3 sequence reads: CASSRDSYEQYF. In DNA form, the CDR3 reads TGTGCCAGTAGTCGGGACTCCTACGAGCAGTACTTC. Full variable domain (rest looked up from reference TRBV19 and TRBJ2-7): DGGITQSPKYLFRKEGQNVTLSCEQNLNHDAMYWYRQDPGQGLRLIYYSQIVNDFQKGDIAEGYSVSREKKESFPLTVTSAQKNPTAFYLCASSRDSYEQYFGPGTRLTVT.

The rearrangement links TRBV19 to TRBJ2-1; 11 nucleotides line up with TRBD2. With 3 bases clipped from V and 6 bases from J, the junction kept 4 bases outside the gene matches. CDR3 length: 15 residues. Germline V lookup: CDR1 LNHDA, CDR2 SQIVND (reference sequence). CDR3 in amino acids: CASSILAGGFNEQFF. The DNA for the CDR3 is TGTGCCAGTAGTATCTTAGCGGGAGGGTTCAATGAGCAGTTCTTC.

V usage is TRBV6-1 and J usage is TRBJ2-1; TRBD2 is a possible D gene (6 bases). V shed 3 bases and J shed 5 bases, with 14 bases lying between them. This CDR3 region has 15 residues. In germline, CDR1 is MNHNS, CDR2 SASEGT. The CDR3 sequence: CASSESGRGNNEQFF. For the CDR3, the DNA is TGTGCCAGCAGTGAGTCAGGGCGGGGCAACAATGAGCAGTTCTTC.

For the CDR3, the DNA is TGTGCCAGCAGCACCGACAGGGGGACCGGAAACACCATATATTTT. Translation: CASSTDRGTGNTIYF. The chain uses TRBV5-5 and TRBJ1-3; 9 bases match TRBD1. Germline V gene sequence: CDR1 SGHKS, CDR2 YYEKEE (reference sequence). V lost 4 bases to trimming and J lost 4 bases; unmatched junction nucleotides: 6. CDR3 size: 15 residues.

This clone was seen a handful of times. The rearrangement joins TRBV7-2 to TRBJ2-2; D is ambiguous. The CDR3 has 13 amino acids. Germline CDR1 and CDR2: SGHTA and FQGNSA. Trimming took 2 bases from V and 4 from J, leaving 5 bases between them. CDR3 coding DNA: TGTGCCAGCAGCTTAAAGCGCACCGGGGAGCTGTTTTTT. Its protein is CASSLKRTGELFF.

V gene TRBV29-1 combines with J gene TRBJ2-3; TRBD2 aligns across 7 bases. Germline lookup yields CDR1 SQVTM and CDR2 ANQGSEA. This CDR3 has 15 residues. V dropped 7 bases and J dropped 0; count of bases not matched to a gene: 10. Here the CDR3 reads CSGHPSGASTDTQYF. The CDR3 region has the DNA TGCAGCGGGCACCCTAGCGGTGCTAGCACAGATACGCAGTATTTT.

The V and J genes are TRBV4-2 and TRBJ2-5, with D unclear. Trimming removed 0 bases at V and 6 bases at J, with 8 bases between. Germline V gene sequence: CDR1 LGHNA, CDR2 YNFKEQ. There are 13 residues in the CDR3. The CDR3 region is CASSQDLRKTQYF. CDR3 in DNA: TGTGCCAGCAGCCAAGATCTGAGAAAGACCCAGTACTTC.

The chain carries TRBV29-1 and TRBJ1-5, with D possibly being TRBD1 (6 bases). V shed 7 bases and J shed 5 bases, with 15 bases lying between them. Germline V gives CDR1 SQVTM, CDR2 ANQGSEA. The CDR3 is made up of 13 amino acids. The CDR3 DNA reads as TGCAGCGACCCCAGGGGAATCGATCAGCCCCAGCATTTT. It specifies CSDPRGIDQPQHF.

This clone was seen a handful of times. The gene calls are TRBV2 and TRBJ1-4; D is undetermined. This CDR3 comprises 13 residues. The V gene's germline CDR1 is SNHLY and CDR2 FYNNEI. V dropped 6 bases and J dropped 5 bases, with 10 bases sitting between them. CDR3 nucleotides: TGTGCCAGCAGCGCCGAGGGAAATGAAAAACTGTTTTTT. Translation: CASSAEGNEKLFF.

The chain is built from TRBV29-1 and TRBJ1-1; 7 nucleotides match TRBD1. The CDR3 consists of 14 residues. Germline CDR1 is SQVTM and CDR2 is ANQGSEA. Trimming removed 6 bases from V and 5 bases from J; junction bases left unmatched: 12. The CDR3 region has the DNA TGCAGCGTCAAGGACAGGACCCAGGGTACTGAAGCTTTCTTT. As protein: CSVKDRTQGTEAFF.

This clone was seen more than once but under ten times. This rearrangement joins TRBV5-4 to TRBJ2-5; D remains ambiguous. The CDR3 totals 15 residues. The V gene's germline CDR1 is SGHNT and CDR2 YYREEE (reference sequence). Deletions cut 0 bases from V and 2 bases from J, with 11 bases between. The CDR3 loop is CASSLDQTLQETQYF. CDR3 in DNA: TGTGCCAGCAGCTTGGATCAAACCCTACAAGAGACCCAGTACTTC.

A few counts support this clone. J is TRBJ2-5 and V is TRBV29-1; a weak D match, TRBD2 (6 bases). CDR3 length: 13 residues. Germline values: CDR1 SQVTM, CDR2 ANQGSEA. V was clipped by 3 bases and J by 5 bases, with 13 bases between them. This chain's CDR3 is CSVDKGRSETQYF. In DNA, the CDR3 is TGCAGCGTTGATAAGGGGAGGTCCGAGACCCAGTACTTC.

The rearrangement links TRBV15 to TRBJ1-1; 9 positions agree with TRBD1. The CDR3 is made up of 17 amino acids. Germline CDR1 is LNHNV and CDR2 is YYDKDF (reference sequence). V dropped 0 bases and J dropped 4; count of bases not matched to a gene: 9. As DNA, the CDR3 is TGTGCCACCAGCAGAGACACCCGACAGGGGGGGGGCACTGAAGCTTTCTTT. Translating it yields CATSRDTRQGGGTEAFF.

As to this clone: An end of the junction differs from the germline gene, which may be a read error. The chain uses TRBV30 and TRBJ1-4; D is perhaps TRBD1 (5 bases). This CDR3 comprises 15 residues. CDR1 and CDR2 (germline): GTSNPN, SVGIG (reference sequence). CDR3: CAWSSGRSTNEKLFF. DNA of the CDR3: TGTGCCTGGAGTTCAGGGAGGTCAACCAATGAAAAACTGTTTTTT.

This clone occurred a few times. The chain recombines TRBV18 with TRBJ2-7; 11 nucleotides match TRBD2. CDR3 length: 15 amino acids. Germline trimming cut 3 bases from V and 1 base from J; bases unmatched to any gene: 2. Germline assignment: CDR1 KGHSH and CDR2 LQKENI. The CDR3 loop is CASSPRTSGSYEQYF. CDR3 bases: TGTGCCAGCTCACCCAGGACTAGCGGGTCCTACGAGCAGTACTTC.

This clone was observed a few times. The chain recombines TRBV7-9 with TRBJ2-7; the match to TRBD2 covers 8 bases. CDR3 length: 15 residues. The ends lost 1 base at V and 4 bases at J; junction bases unmatched: 6. The germline CDR1 and CDR2 sequences are SEHNR and FQNEAQ (reference sequence). The CDR3 DNA is TGTGCCAGCAGCTTAGGCAGCGGGAGCCGGTACGAGCAGTACTTC. Protein sequence: CASSLGSGSRYEQYF.

The V call is TRBV5-1, the J call TRBJ2-3; a possible D gene is TRBD2 (6 bases). The germline V gene has CDR1 SGHRS and CDR2 YFSETQ. Trimming left V 0 bases short and J 1 base short, with 18 bases between. CDR3 length: 18 amino acids. CDR3 coding DNA: TGCGCCAGCAGCTTGGGGGCTTCGGGACTTCTGGGCACAGATACGCAGTATTTT. It yields the protein CASSLGASGLLGTDTQYF.

In nucleotides, the CDR3 is TGTGCCAGCAGCCGAGGACAGGGGAGAACTGAAGCTTTCTTT. Residues: CASSRGQGRTEAFF. V and J are TRBV28 and TRBJ1-1; TRBD1 matches 9 bases. Germline CDR1 and CDR2: MDHEN and SYDVKM. This CDR3 has 14 residues. With 6 bases clipped from V and 5 bases from J, the junction kept 7 bases outside the gene matches.

This clone was observed a few times. This rearrangement joins TRBV5-1 to TRBJ1-1, with 7 bases aligning to TRBD1. Per the germline V gene, CDR1 is SGHRS and CDR2 is YFSETQ. Germline trimming cut 0 bases from V and 7 bases from J; bases unmatched to any gene: 9. The CDR3 is made up of 15 amino acids. CDR3 DNA: TGCGCCAGCAGCTTGGGCGTAGGGGGCGAGGGTGAAGCTTTCTTT. This translates into CASSLGVGGEGEAFF.

This clone was seen a few times. The chain joins TRBV5-1 to TRBJ2-2; no reliable D call. V shed 1 base and J shed 6 bases, with 7 bases lying between them. Per the germline V gene, CDR1 is SGHRS and CDR2 is YFSETQ. The CDR3 covers 13 residues. The CDR3 region has the DNA TGCGCCAGCAGCTTGACAGTATCCGGGGAGCTGTTTTTT. It codes for CASSLTVSGELFF.

The genes are TRBV18 and TRBJ1-2; D possibly corresponds to TRBD1 (5 bases). V was cut by 5 bases and J by 4 bases, with 14 bases left in between. Germline-derived CDR1 and CDR2 are KGHSH and LQKENI. The CDR3 spans 14 residues. The DNA of the CDR3 is TGTGCCAGCTCAGTGGACAAGGGCCTCTATGGCTACACCTTC. This translates into CASSVDKGLYGYTF.

The rearrangement joins TRBV23-1 to TRBJ1-3, with no clear D. TRBV23-1 qualifies as an ORF whose function is uncertain. The ends were cut back, 0 bases at V and 4 bases at J, with 13 bases in the middle. This CDR3 is built from 16 residues. The CDR3 is CASSQSARAGGNTIYF. The CDR3 DNA reads as TGCGCCAGCAGTCAATCCGCGCGGGCGGGAGGAAACACCATATATTTT.

The chain combines TRBV7-2 with TRBJ2-5, with D unclear. The CDR3 runs to 13 residues. CDR1 is SGHTA and CDR2 is FQGNSA in the germline V gene. The V gene lost 8 bases and the J gene lost 3 bases, with 13 bases spanning the gap. CDR3 region: CASARASKETQYF. The CDR3, as DNA: TGTGCCAGCGCGCGCGCCTCCAAAGAGACCCAGTACTTC.

In this sample, this clone turned up a few times. The chain recombines TRBV2 with TRBJ2-7, with D possibly being TRBD2 (6 bases). Germline V gene lookup returns CDR1 SNHLY and CDR2 FYNNEI. The CDR3 sequence is 14 residues long. V was shortened by 3 bases and J by 1 base, with 10 bases between the two germline ends. In DNA, the CDR3 is TGTGCCAGCAGTGACGGGGGTTTATCCTACGAGCAGTACTTC. Amino acids: CASSDGGLSYEQYF.